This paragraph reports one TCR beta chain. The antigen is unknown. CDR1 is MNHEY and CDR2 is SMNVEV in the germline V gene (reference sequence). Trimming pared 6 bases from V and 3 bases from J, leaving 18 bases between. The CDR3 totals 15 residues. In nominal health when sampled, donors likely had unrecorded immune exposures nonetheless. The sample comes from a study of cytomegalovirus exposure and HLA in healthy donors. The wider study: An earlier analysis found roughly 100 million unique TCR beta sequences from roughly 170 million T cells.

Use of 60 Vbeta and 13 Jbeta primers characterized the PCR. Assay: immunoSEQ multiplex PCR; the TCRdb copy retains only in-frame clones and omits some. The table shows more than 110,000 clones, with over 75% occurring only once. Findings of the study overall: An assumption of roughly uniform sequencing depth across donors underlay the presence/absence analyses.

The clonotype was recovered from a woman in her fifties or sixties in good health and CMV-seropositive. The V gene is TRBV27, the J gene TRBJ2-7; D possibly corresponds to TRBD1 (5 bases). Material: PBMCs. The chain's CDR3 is CASRIGQNLGYEQYF. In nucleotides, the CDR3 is TGTGCCAGCAGGATCGGACAAAATCTTGGCTACGAGCAGTACTTC.